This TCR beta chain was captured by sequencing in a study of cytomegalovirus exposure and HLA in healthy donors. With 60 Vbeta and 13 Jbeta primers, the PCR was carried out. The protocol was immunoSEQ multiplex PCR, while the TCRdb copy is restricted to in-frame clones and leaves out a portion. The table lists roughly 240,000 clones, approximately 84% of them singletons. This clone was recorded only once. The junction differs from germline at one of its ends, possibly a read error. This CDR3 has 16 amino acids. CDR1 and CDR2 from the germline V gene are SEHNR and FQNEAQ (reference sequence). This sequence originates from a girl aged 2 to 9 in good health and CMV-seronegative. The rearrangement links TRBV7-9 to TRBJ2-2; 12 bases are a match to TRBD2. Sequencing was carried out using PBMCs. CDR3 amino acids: CSSSSGLAGRTGELFF. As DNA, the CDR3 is TGTTCCAGCAGCTCAGGACTAGCGGGACGCACCGGGGAGCTGTTTTTT.